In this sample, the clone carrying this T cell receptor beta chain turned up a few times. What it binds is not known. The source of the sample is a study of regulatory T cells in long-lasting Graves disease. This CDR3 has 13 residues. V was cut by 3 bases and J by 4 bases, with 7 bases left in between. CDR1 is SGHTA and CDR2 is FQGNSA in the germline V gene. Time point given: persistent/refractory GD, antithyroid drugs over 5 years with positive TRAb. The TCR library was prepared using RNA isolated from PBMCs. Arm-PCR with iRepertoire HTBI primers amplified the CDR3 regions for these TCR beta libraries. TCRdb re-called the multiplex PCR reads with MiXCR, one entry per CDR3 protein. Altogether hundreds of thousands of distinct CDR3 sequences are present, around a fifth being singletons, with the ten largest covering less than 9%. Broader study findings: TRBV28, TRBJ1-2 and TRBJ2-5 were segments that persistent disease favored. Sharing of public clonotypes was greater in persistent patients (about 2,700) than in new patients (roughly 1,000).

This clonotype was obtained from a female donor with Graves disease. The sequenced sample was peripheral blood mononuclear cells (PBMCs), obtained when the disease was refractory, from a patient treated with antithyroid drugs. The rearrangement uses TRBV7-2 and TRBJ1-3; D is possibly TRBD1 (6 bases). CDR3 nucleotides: TGTGCCAGCAGCTTCCAGGGGGGAAACACCATATATTTT. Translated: CASSFQGGNTIYF.